This record covers a single T cell receptor (beta chain). The source of the sample is a study of blood T cell repertoires in COVID-19. Study context: In each case, the material was cDNA or gDNA derived from T cells, B-cell-depleted T cells, or PBMCs.

In the original analysis: Amplification with reference gene primers provided the estimates of nucleated cell counts. The protocol was immunoSEQ multiplex PCR, while the TCRdb copy is restricted to in-frame clones and leaves out a portion. That table gives V, J and clone size, and the DNA gave D and trimming. The sample carries roughly 92,000 clones, around 86% recorded once. Germline assignment: CDR1 MDHEN and CDR2 SYDVKM. V was pared by 3 bases and J by 0 bases, with 14 bases between. CDR3 length equals 16 residues. Sequencing input: peripheral blood. The chain recombines TRBV28 with TRBJ1-2; D possibly corresponds to TRBD1 (6 bases). This receptor was obtained from an elderly woman with acute or convalescent COVID-19. The CDR3 sequence is CASSLGGGGSNYGYTF. The CDR3 DNA sequence: TGTGCCAGCAGTTTGGGGGGGGGCGGCTCTAACTATGGCTACACCTTC.